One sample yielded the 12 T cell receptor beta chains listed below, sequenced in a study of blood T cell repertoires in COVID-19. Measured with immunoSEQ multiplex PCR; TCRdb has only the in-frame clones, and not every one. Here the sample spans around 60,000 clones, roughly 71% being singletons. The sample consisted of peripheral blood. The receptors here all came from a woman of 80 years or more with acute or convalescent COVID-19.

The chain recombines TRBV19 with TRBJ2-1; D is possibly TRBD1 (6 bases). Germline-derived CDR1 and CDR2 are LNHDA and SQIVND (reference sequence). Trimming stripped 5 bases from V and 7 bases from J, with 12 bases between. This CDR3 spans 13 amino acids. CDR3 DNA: TGTGCCAGTAGTCCCTCAGACAGGAATGAGCAGTTCTTC. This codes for CASSPSDRNEQFF.

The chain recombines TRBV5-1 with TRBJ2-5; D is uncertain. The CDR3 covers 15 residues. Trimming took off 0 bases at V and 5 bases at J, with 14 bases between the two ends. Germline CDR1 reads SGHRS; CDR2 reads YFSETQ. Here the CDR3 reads CASSLAIAESETQYF. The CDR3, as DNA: TGCGCCAGCAGCTTGGCGATTGCGGAAAGCGAGACCCAGTACTTC.

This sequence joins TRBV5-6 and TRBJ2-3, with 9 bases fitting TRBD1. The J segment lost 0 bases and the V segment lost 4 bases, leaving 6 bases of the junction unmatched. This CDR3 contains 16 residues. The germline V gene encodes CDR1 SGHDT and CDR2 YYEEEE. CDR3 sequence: CASSHPGTGSTDTQYF. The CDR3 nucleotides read TGTGCCAGCAGCCACCCCGGGACAGGGAGCACAGATACGCAGTATTTT.

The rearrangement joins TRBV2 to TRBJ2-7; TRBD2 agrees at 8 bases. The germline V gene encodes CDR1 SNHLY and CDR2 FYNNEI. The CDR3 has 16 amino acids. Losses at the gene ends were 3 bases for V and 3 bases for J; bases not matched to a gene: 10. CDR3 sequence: CASSEGASGSIYEQYF. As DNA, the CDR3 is TGTGCCAGCAGTGAGGGGGCCAGCGGGAGCATCTACGAGCAGTACTTC. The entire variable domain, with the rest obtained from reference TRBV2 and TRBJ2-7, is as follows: EPEVTQTPSHQVTQMGQEVILRCVPISNHLYFYWYRQILGQKVEFLVSFYNNEISEKSEIFDDQFSVERPDGSNFTLKIRSTKLEDSAMYFCASSEGASGSIYEQYFGPGTRLTVT.

For the CDR3, the DNA is TGTGCCAGTAGTTCCCGAGGAAAAGCGGACTATGGCTACACCTTC. It codes for CASSSRGKADYGYTF. The chain combines TRBV19 with TRBJ1-2; D ambiguous. Germline CDR1 LNHDA, CDR2 SQIVND (reference sequence). The CDR3 runs to 15 residues. With 5 bases removed from V and 3 bases from J, the gap between germline ends came to 16 bases.

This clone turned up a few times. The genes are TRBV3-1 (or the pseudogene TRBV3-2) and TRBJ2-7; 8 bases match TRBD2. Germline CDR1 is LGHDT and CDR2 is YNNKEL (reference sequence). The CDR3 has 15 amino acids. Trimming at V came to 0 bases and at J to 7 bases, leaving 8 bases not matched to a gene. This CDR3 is CASSQDLSGIREQYF. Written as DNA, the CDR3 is TGTGCCAGCAGCCAAGATCTTAGCGGGATTCGGGAGCAGTACTTC.

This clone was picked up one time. The CDR3: CASSSPGTGGADTQYF. In DNA form, the CDR3 reads TGTGCCAGCAGCTCCCCCGGGACAGGTGGCGCAGATACGCAGTATTTT. The rearrangement links TRBV28 to TRBJ2-3; 8 bases align to TRBD1. Trimming cost V 6 bases and J 4 bases; bases outside gene matches: 12. The germline CDR1 and CDR2 sequences are MDHEN and SYDVKM. The CDR3 has 16 residues. The variable domain in full, with the rest retrieved from reference TRBV28 and TRBJ2-3, is DVKVTQSSRYLVKRTGEKVFLECVQDMDHENMFWYRQDPGLGLRLIYFSYDVKMKEKGDIPEGYSVSREKKERFSLILESASTNQTSMYLCASSSPGTGGADTQYFGPGTRLTVL.

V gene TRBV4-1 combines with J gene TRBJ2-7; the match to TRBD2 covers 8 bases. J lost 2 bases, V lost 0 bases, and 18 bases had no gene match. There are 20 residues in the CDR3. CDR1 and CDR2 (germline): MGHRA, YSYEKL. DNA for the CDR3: TGCGCCAGCAGCCAAGAAATTGGGTGGACTAGCAGTGTTCCCCCCTACGAGCAGTACTTC. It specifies CASSQEIGWTSSVPPYEQYF.

CDR3 sequence: CASRRTGRYEQYF. In nucleotides, the CDR3 is TGTGCCAGCAGACGGACAGGGCGCTACGAGCAGTACTTC. This chain links TRBV6-5 with TRBJ2-7; TRBD1 matches at 8 bases. The CDR3 consists of 13 residues. Germline V gives CDR1 MNHEY, CDR2 SVGAGI. V gave up 6 bases and J gave up 3 bases; unmatched junction bases: 4.

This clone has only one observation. This CDR3 is CASSLLLAGQTDTQYF. The CDR3 DNA follows: TGTGCCAGCAGCTTGTTACTAGCGGGTCAAACAGATACGCAGTATTTT. V is TRBV5-6 and J is TRBJ2-3, with 9 bases fitting TRBD2. V gave up 1 base and J gave up 3 bases; unmatched junction bases: 6. The CDR3 runs 16 residues. Per the germline V gene, CDR1 is SGHDT and CDR2 is YYEEEE.

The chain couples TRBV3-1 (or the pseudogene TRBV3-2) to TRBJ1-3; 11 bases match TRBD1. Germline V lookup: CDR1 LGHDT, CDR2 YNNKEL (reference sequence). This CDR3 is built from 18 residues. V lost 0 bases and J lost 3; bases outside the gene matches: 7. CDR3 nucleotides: TGTGCCAGCAGCCAAGACGGGACAGGGGGTAATTTTGGAAACACCATATATTTT. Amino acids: CASSQDGTGGNFGNTIYF.

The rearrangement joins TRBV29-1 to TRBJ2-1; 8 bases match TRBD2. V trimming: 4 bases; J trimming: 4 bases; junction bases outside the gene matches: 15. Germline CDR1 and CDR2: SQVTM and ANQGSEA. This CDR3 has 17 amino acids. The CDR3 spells CSVVRSGSSGHYNEQFF. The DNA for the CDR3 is TGCAGCGTTGTAAGGAGCGGGAGTAGCGGGCATTACAATGAGCAGTTCTTC.